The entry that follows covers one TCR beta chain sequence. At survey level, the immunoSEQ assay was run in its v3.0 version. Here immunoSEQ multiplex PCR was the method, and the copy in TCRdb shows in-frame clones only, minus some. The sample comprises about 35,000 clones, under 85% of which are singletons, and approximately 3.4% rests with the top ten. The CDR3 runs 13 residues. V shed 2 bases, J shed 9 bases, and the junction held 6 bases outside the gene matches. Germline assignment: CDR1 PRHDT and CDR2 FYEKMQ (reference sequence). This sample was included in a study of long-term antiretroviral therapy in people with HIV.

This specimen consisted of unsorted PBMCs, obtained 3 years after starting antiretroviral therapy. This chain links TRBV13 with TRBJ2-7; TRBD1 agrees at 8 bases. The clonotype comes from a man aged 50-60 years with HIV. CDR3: CASSLTTGDGQYF. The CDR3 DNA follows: TGTGCCAGCAGCTTAACGACAGGGGACGGGCAGTACTTC. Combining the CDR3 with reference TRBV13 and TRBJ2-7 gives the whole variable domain AAGVIQSPRHLIKEKRETATLKCYPIPRHDTVYWYQQGPGQDPQFLISFYEKMQSDKGSIPDRFSAQQFSDYHSELNMSSLELGDSALYFCASSLTTGDGQYFGPGTRLTVT.